This TCR beta chain was identified during a study of kidney transplant recipient with SARS-CoV-2 infection. This clonotype was recorded at least ten times. V shed 6 bases and J 5 bases; nucleotides not matched to a gene: 4. The CDR3 has 14 residues. CDR1 DFQATT and CDR2 SNEGSKA come from the germline V gene (reference sequence). TCRdb itself ran the reads through MiXCR, one entry per CDR3 protein. Of 250,000 or so distinct CDR3 sequences in the sample, roughly 26% are singletons; the top ten hold under 9.5%. The sequence derives from a male patient aged 30 to 39 who had COVID-19 and was a kidney transplant recipient. Some T cells may be provided by the graft donor. V and J are TRBV20-1 and TRBJ2-2; 12 bases map to TRBD2. The material sequenced was a blood sample, taken at baseline and around day 110 from a kidney transplant recipient. CDR3 nucleotides: TGCAGTGCCTCAACTAGCGGGGGGACCGGGGAGCTGTTTTTT. As protein: CSASTSGGTGELFF.